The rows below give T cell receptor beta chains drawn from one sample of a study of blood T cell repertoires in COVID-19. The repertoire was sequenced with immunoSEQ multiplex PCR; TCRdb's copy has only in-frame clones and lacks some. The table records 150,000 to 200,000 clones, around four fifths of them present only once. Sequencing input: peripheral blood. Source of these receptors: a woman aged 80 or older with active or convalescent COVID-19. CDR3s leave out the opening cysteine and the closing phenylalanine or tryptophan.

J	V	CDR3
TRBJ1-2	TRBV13	ASSPTAGTGGGYT
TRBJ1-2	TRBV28	ASQQGNYGYT
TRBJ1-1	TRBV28	ASSRSGTEAF
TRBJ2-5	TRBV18	ASSPDRASGETQY
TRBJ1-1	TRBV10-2	ASSGTGTMNTEAF
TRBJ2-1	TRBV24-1	ATSEDRVGSYNEQF
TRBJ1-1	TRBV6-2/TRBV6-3	ASSSQGFSTEAF
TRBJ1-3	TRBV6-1	ASSELHRAGNTIY
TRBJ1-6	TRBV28	ASVRIAANNSPLH
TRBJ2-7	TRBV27	ASSLQGDSYEQY
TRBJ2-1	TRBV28	ASRGGGPAYNEQF
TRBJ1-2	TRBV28	ASSFGQGAQSSGGYT
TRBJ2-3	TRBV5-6	ASVAQGPDTQY
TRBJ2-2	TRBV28	ASRATLTGSTGELF
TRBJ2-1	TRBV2	ASTGGLYNEQF
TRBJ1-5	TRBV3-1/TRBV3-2	ASSHRHPEDGNQPQH
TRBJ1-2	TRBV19	ASSDDGGIYIRGGYT
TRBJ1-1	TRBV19	ASSDEGTANTEAF
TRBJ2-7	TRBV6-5	ASSSGTVLEQY
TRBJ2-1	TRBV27	ASSYGRGVRNEQF
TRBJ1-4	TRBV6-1	ASSEDRSDEKLF
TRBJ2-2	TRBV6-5	ASSLDRGRIGELF
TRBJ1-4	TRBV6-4	ASSQGAGFGEKLF
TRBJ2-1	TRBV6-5	ASSLLVRIYNEQF
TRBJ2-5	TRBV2	ASSPSRQGGETQY
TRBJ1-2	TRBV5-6	ASSSFTRGQVYGYT